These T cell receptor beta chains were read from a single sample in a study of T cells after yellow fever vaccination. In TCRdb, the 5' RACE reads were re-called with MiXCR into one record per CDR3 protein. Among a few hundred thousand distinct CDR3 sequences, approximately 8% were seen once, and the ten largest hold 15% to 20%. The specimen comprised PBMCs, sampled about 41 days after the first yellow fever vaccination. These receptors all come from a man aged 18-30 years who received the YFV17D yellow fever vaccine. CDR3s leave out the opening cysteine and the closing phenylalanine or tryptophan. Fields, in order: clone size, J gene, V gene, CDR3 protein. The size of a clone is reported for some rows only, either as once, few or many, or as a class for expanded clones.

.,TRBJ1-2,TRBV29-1,SVAGNYGYT
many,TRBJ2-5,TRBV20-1,SARRDRGLETQY
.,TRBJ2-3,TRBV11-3,ASSSRESGGARAQY
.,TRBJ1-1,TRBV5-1,ASSRDRDEAF
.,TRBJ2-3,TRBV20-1,SAPDASGTDTQY
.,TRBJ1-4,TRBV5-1,ASSLRGIREKLF
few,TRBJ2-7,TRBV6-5,ASSYTTGFYEQY
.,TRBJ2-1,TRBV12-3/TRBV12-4,ASSLALERGYGEQF
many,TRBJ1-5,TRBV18,ASSPTGVDQPQH
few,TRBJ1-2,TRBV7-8,ASSLVDSRSLGGYT
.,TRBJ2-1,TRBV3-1,ASSQGLAYEQF
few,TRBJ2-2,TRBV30,AWRPGLLSGELF
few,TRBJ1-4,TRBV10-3,AISESRGLEKLF
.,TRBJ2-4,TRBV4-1,ASSQDPSSGELFKNIQY
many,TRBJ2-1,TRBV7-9,ASSPGGLAVYNEQF
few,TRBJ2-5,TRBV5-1,ASTESGYPGETQY
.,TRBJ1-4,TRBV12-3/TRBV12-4,ASSFDGGEKLF
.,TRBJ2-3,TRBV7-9,ASRSPRDTQY
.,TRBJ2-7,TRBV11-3,ASSFRVSGFSYEQY
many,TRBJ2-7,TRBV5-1,ASSLGDRSEQY
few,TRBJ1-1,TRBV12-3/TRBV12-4,ASSPRRRGEAF
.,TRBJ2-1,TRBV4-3,ASSRKTSGGADEQF
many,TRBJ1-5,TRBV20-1,SANDPGGDQPQH
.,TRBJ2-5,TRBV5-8,ASSLAGTPYQETQY